The clone carrying this TCR beta chain was detected a few times. The CDR3 totals 15 residues. Germline V gives CDR1 SEHNR, CDR2 FQNEAQ (reference sequence). J was trimmed by 0 bases and V by 8 bases; bases with no gene match: 6. The data were obtained in a study of blood T cell repertoires in COVID-19. Study at large: Sites in the United States, Italy and Spain provided acute and convalescent COVID-19 samples. The cDNA or gDNA used as material had been derived from T cells, B-cell-depleted T cells, or PBMCs.

Original data processing: How many nucleated cells were present was estimated from reference gene primer amplification. Libraries were prepared by immunoSEQ multiplex PCR; TCRdb keeps only in-frame clonotypes and omits some of them. V, J and clone size derive from that table, while D and trimming were established from the DNA sequence. The repertoire consists of about 210,000 clones, with around 89% occurring once and the leading ten covering about 5%. The sequence was obtained from a woman in her thirties or forties with acute or convalescent COVID-19. This sequence joins TRBV7-9 and TRBJ2-2, with 7 bases lining up with TRBD2. Sequencing was carried out using peripheral blood. The CDR3 DNA follows: TGTGCCAGCGGCAGCGGGGCCGCGAACACCGGGGAGCTGTTTTTT. Amino acids: CASGSGAANTGELFF.